What follows are 7 T cell receptor gamma chains derived from one specimen sequenced in a study of gamma delta lymphoproliferative disorders and STAT genes. TCRdb used CATT to re-call clones from the multiplex PCR reads. The data contain 4,000 or so gamma-chain clones, approximately 6.5% of them singletons. PBMCs from patients and controls supplied the genomic DNA for sequencing. The sequenced sample consisted of blood. The source is a human donor in good health.

This clone was seen many times. The rearrangement joins TRGV10 to TRGJP1. TCRdb leaves out the J gene; it was filled in here by matching the DNA to germline. TRGV10 is an open reading frame, and its role is uncertain. The CDR3 totals 13 residues. The V segment lost 8 bases and the J segment 3 bases; nucleotides outside the gene matches: 4. The CDR3 coding sequence is TGTGCTGCGTGGGCGCCCACTGGTTGGTTCAAGATATTT. Residues: CAAWAPTGWFKIF.

This clone rates as medium-sized. Because the CDR3's place on the DNA is in doubt, the DNA is left out and the CDR3 is given as listed by TCRdb. J gene calling gave no result, while the V gene is TRGV11. TRGV11 is annotated as an ORF whose role is uncertain. The CDR3 is made up of 17 amino acids, end residues included. The CDR3 here is CTTVPAGFRSPGWFKIF.

In this sample, this clone turned up many times. CDR3 sequence (DNA): TGTGCCACCTGGGACAGGCCAGCGGGGTATAAGAAACTCTTT. Its translation is CATWDRPAGYKKLF. The rearrangement uses TRGV5 and TRGJ1 or TRGJ2. Assignment of the J gene here rests on matching the DNA to germline, because TCRdb gives none. This CDR3 comprises 14 residues. V lost 0 bases to trimming and J lost 7 bases; unmatched junction nucleotides: 9. The germline V gene encodes CDR1 VINAFY and CDR2 YDVSNSKD.

This clone is medium-sized within its sample. The chain has TRGV10 and TRGJ1 or TRGJ2. The J gene comes from matching the DNA to germline here; TCRdb lacks it. TRGV10 is treated as an ORF (open reading frame) with a function not yet certain. This CDR3 has 13 amino acids. V lost 8 bases to trimming and J lost 0 bases; unmatched junction nucleotides: 5. This CDR3 reads CAAWVENYYKKLF. CDR3 in DNA: TGTGCTGCGTGGGTCGAGAATTATTATAAGAAACTCTTT.

By share of the sample, this clone is medium-sized. The rearrangement links TRGV8 to TRGJ1 or TRGJ2. Here the J gene came from matching the DNA to germline, since TCRdb omits it. The V gene end was trimmed by 1 base and the J gene end by 12 bases; junction bases not matched to a gene: 3. Looked up from germline, CDR1 is VENAVY and CDR2 is YDSYNSRV. The CDR3 covers 10 residues. The CDR3 bases are TGTGCCACCTGGGATAGCGGGAAACTCTTT. Translating it yields CATWDSGKLF.

V usage is TRGV4 and J usage is TRGJ1 or TRGJ2. The J gene, absent from TCRdb, was called here by matching the DNA to germline. The germline CDR1 and CDR2 sequences are EGSTGY and YDSYTSSV. The CDR3 runs to 14 residues. With 3 bases clipped from V and 6 bases from J, the junction kept 11 bases outside the gene matches. Here the CDR3 reads CATWDPRAGYKKLF. The CDR3 region has the DNA TGTGCCACCTGGGATCCTCGAGCCGGTTATAAGAAACTCTTT.

This clone is medium-sized within its sample. The V and J genes are TRGV2 and TRGJ1 or TRGJ2. The J gene, not given by TCRdb, was assigned here from a germline match of the nucleotide sequence. CDR1 is EGSNGY and CDR2 is YDSYNSKV in the germline V gene. J gave up 6 bases and V 2 bases, and 10 bases lay outside the gene matches. The CDR3 spans 14 residues. In nucleotides, the CDR3 is TGTGCCACCTGGGACGCCCGCCAGGGTTATAAGAAACTCTTT. Translated, it gives CATWDARQGYKKLF.